The present T cell receptor (beta chain) was sequenced within a study of T-cell memory formation after mild COVID-19. Looking at the study overall: The study found TCR clusters largely donor specific. Study conclusions and caveats: The appearance of some responding clones in pre-infection memory suggested that cross-reactive memory joined. CD4+ contracting clones were mainly CM and EM; CD8+ ones, EMRA.

V lost 4 bases and J lost 4, with 15 bases in between. CDR3 length: 15 amino acids. Germline V gene data show CDR1 as SGHDT and CDR2 as YYEEEE. Concerning this clonotype: Its antigen is currently unknown.

TCRdb re-derived calls from the 5' RACE reads in MiXCR, one entry per CDR3 protein. The data show about 270,000 distinct CDR3 sequences, approximately 15% seen once. The chain couples TRBV5-6 to TRBJ1-3; D call uncertain. This receptor was identified in a man aged 18 to 30 who had mild COVID-19 (a few samples of this study predate the infection). Cell type and time point are not known. The specimen sequenced was PBMCs or a T cell subset sorted from them (not recorded which). Here the CDR3 reads CASSPDSFLGNTIYF. The CDR3 DNA sequence: TGTGCCAGCAGCCCGGACTCGTTCCTGGGAAACACCATATATTTT.